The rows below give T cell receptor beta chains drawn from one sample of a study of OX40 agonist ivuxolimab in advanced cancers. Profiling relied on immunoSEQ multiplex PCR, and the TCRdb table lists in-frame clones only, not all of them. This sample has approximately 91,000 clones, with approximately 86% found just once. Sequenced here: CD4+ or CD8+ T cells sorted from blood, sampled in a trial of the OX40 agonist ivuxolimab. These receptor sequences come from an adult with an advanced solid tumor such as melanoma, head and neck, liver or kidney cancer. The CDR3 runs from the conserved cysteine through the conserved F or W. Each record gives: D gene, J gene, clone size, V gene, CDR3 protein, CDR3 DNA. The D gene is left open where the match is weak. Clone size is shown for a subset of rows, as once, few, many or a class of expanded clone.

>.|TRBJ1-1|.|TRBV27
CASKDDKNTEAFF
TGTGCCAGCAAGGACGACAAGAACACTGAAGCTTTCTTT
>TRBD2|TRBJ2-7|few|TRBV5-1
CAGIKRGNSYEQYF
TGCGCCGGAATAAAGCGGGGGAACTCCTACGAGCAGTACTTC
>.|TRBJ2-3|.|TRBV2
CASSFDPESTDTQYF
TGTGCCAGCAGCTTTGACCCCGAGTCCACAGATACGCAGTATTTT
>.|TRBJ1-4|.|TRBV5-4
CASSLSGSNEKLFF
TGTGCCAGCAGCTTGTCTGGGTCTAATGAAAAACTGTTTTTT
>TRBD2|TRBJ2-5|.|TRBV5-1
CASSLGLAGDQETQYF
TGCGCCAGCAGCTTGGGGCTAGCGGGGGACCAAGAGACCCAGTACTTC
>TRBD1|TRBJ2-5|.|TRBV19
CATAPGQGRAETQYF
TGTGCCACCGCGCCGGGACAGGGGCGGGCAGAGACCCAGTACTTC
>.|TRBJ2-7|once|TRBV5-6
CASSWAGRETYEQYF
TGTGCCAGCAGCTGGGCGGGACGGGAGACCTACGAGCAGTACTTC
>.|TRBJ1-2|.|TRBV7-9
CASSSGGIGPYGYTF
TGTGCCAGCAGCAGCGGGGGGATCGGGCCTTATGGCTACACCTTC
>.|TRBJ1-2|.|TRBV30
CAWSVQGLGGYTF
TGTGCCTGGAGTGTTCAGGGACTTGGCGGCTACACCTTC
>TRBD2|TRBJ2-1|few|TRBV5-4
CASSLGRGDNEQFF
TGTGCCAGCAGCTTGGGGCGGGGGGACAATGAGCAGTTCTTC
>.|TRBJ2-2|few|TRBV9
CASSPEGGSTGELFF
TGTGCCAGCAGCCCCGAGGGGGGTTCCACCGGGGAGCTGTTTTTT
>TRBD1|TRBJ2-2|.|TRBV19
CASSIGTGNTGELFF
TGTGCCAGTAGTATTGGGACAGGGAACACCGGGGAGCTGTTTTTT
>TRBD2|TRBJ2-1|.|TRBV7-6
CASSLEVAGEQNEQFF
TGTGCCAGCAGCTTAGAAGTAGCGGGGGAACAGAATGAGCAGTTCTTC
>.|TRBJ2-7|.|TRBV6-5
CASSSTSSYEQYF
TGTGCCAGCAGTTCGACAAGCTCCTACGAGCAGTACTTC
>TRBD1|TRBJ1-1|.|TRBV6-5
CASSSGTGPEAFF
TGTGCCAGCAGCTCCGGGACAGGCCCTGAAGCTTTCTTT
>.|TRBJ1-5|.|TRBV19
CASRVRGLYLGSNQPQHF
TGTGCCAGTCGAGTCAGGGGACTCTACTTGGGTAGCAATCAGCCCCAGCATTTT
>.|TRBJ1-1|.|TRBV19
CASSISGQGFF
TGTGCCAGTAGTATTTCGGGTCAGGGTTTCTTT
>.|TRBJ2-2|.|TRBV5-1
CASSFNTNTGELFF
TGCGCCAGCAGCTTCAATACGAACACCGGGGAGCTGTTTTTT